Below, 16 T cell receptor beta chains from the same sample are listed, as sequenced in a study of CD8+ T cells in alopecia areata. Extracted RNA was reverse transcribed, and the resulting cDNA served as sequencing template. The protocol was immunoSEQ multiplex PCR, while the TCRdb copy is restricted to in-frame clones and leaves out a portion. The table lists hundreds of thousands of clones, about three fifths of them singletons. The specimen comprised CD4+ T cells sorted from blood, sampled at week 0. These receptors all come from a human donor with alopecia areata.

The chain links TRBV9 to TRBJ1-1; D is perhaps TRBD1 (5 bases). Germline-derived CDR1 and CDR2 are SGDLS and YYNGEE. The CDR3 spans 12 residues. The V gene lost 4 bases and the J gene lost 3 bases, with 7 bases spanning the gap. The DNA of the CDR3 is TGTGCCAGCAGCATCAGGGACACTGAAGCTTTCTTT. Encoded protein: CASSIRDTEAFF.

The rearrangement uses TRBV30 and TRBJ2-5, with D possibly TRBD2 on 5 matching bases. CDR1 and CDR2 from the germline V gene are GTSNPN and SVGIG (reference sequence). This CDR3 is 15 amino acids long. V lost 0 bases and J lost 2, with 13 bases in between. The CDR3 reads CAWSVGRAVQETQYF. In DNA form, the CDR3 reads TGTGCCTGGAGTGTGGGGAGAGCAGTTCAAGAGACCCAGTACTTC.

V and J are TRBV7-9 and TRBJ2-4; possibly TRBD2 for D (6 bases). Germline CDR1 and CDR2: SEHNR and FQNEAQ (reference sequence). Trimming cost V 5 bases and J 8 bases, with 13 bases left between them. This CDR3 is 13 amino acids long. The chain's CDR3 is CASSHTWGDIQYF. The CDR3 region has the DNA TGTGCCAGCAGCCATACCTGGGGGGACATTCAGTACTTC.

This clone was found a few times. This chain connects TRBV11-2 to TRBJ2-7; tentatively, D is TRBD1 (6 bases). The CDR3 totals 15 residues. Looked up from germline, CDR1 is SGHAT and CDR2 is FQNNGV. Trimming left V 5 bases short and J 0 bases short, with 14 bases between. The CDR3 DNA reads as TGTGCCAGCAGCCCACGAGGGGGACGCTCCTACGAGCAGTACTTC. Amino acids: CASSPRGGRSYEQYF.

The V call is TRBV29-1, the J call TRBJ2-5, with D possibly being TRBD1 or TRBD2 (5 bases each). The germline CDR1 and CDR2 sequences are SQVTM and ANQGSEA. V gave up 4 bases and J gave up 1 base, with 19 bases separating them. This CDR3 spans 16 amino acids. The CDR3 reads CSVVGTQGRSQETQYF. CDR3 bases: TGCAGCGTTGTAGGGACCCAGGGCAGATCCCAAGAGACCCAGTACTTC.

The chain is built from TRBV5-1 and TRBJ2-2, with 10 bases matching TRBD1. V lost 6 bases to trimming and J lost 6 bases; unmatched junction nucleotides: 11. The CDR3 is 16 amino acids. Germline CDR1 and CDR2: SGHRS and YFSETQ. CDR3 nucleotide sequence: TGCGCCAGCAACGCAGGGACAGGGGTATATGCCGGGGAGCTGTTTTTT. It specifies CASNAGTGVYAGELFF. Complete variable domain (other parts from reference TRBV5-1 and TRBJ2-2): KAGVTQTPRYLIKTRGQQVTLSCSPISGHRSVSWYQQTPGQGLQFLFEYFSETQRNKGNFPGRFSGRQFSNSRSEMNVSTLELGDSALYLCASNAGTGVYAGELFFGEGSRLTVL.

The chain combines TRBV27 with TRBJ2-1; D unresolved. V dropped 9 bases and J dropped 11 bases, with 14 bases sitting between them. CDR3 length equals 11 residues. The germline CDR1 and CDR2 sequences are MNHEY and SMNVEV (reference sequence). The CDR3 reads CASSAGLKQFF. CDR3 nucleotide sequence: TGTGCCAGTTCCGCCGGGCTTAAGCAGTTCTTC.

As to this clone: Different DNA sequences within this sample yield the same CDR3. CDR3 loop: CSVGLDTEAFF. The CDR3 DNA reads as TGCAGCGTTGGTCTGGACACTGAAGCTTTCTTT. The J gene is TRBJ1-1, the V gene TRBV29-1; D is unresolved. The V and J ends lost 4 bases and 3 bases respectively, with 6 bases between them. The CDR3 is 11 residues long. Germline loops: CDR1 SQVTM, CDR2 ANQGSEA.

The chain has TRBV19 and TRBJ1-1, with 11 bases aligning to TRBD1. CDR1 and CDR2 (germline): LNHDA, SQIVND (reference sequence). This CDR3 has 17 amino acids. With 7 bases clipped from V and 4 bases from J, the junction kept 14 bases outside the gene matches. The CDR3 spells CASNHIRPGTGGTEAFF. CDR3 nucleotide sequence: TGTGCCAGTAATCACATTCGTCCCGGGACAGGGGGCACTGAAGCTTTCTTT.

The chain recombines TRBV4-1 with TRBJ1-2; D is unresolved. Trimming cost V 1 base and J 8 bases, with 11 bases left between them. The CDR3 has 13 amino acids. The germline gives CDR1 MGHRA, CDR2 YSYEKL. The CDR3 loop reads CASSQVGGSGYTF. DNA of the CDR3: TGCGCCAGCAGCCAAGTAGGTGGGAGCGGCTACACCTTC.

V usage is TRBV4-1 and J usage is TRBJ2-5; TRBD2 matches 15 bases. The length of the CDR3 is 16 residues. The germline V gene has CDR1 MGHRA and CDR2 YSYEKL. After removal of 4 bases from V and 4 bases from J, the junction contained 4 bases not matched to a gene. This chain's CDR3 is CASSLWTSGRAETQYF. DNA of the CDR3: TGCGCCAGCAGCCTATGGACTAGCGGGAGGGCAGAGACCCAGTACTTC.

V usage is TRBV27 and J usage is TRBJ2-2; D not certain. Trimming took off 5 bases at V and 6 bases at J, with 13 bases between the two ends. The CDR3 has 14 residues. CDR1 and CDR2 (germline): MNHEY, SMNVEV (reference sequence). For the CDR3, the DNA is TGTGCCAGCAGTCTGCTGATCGGCGCCGGGGAGCTGTTTTTT. Translated, it gives CASSLLIGAGELFF.

This sequence joins TRBV5-4 and TRBJ2-1, with 8 bases matching TRBD2. Per germline, CDR1 SGHNT and CDR2 YYREEE (reference sequence). V lost 1 base to trimming and J lost 5 bases; unmatched junction nucleotides: 11. The CDR3 is 17 amino acids. CDR3 sequence: CASSLPPRREVNNEQFF. The DNA of the CDR3 is TGTGCCAGCAGCTTGCCCCCTCGGCGGGAGGTAAACAATGAGCAGTTCTTC.

Concerning this clone itself: At one end the junction does not follow the germline gene, possibly because of a read error. The chain uses TRBV10-3 and TRBJ2-5; no clear D. The length of the CDR3 is 11 residues. The germline CDR1 and CDR2 sequences are ENHRY and SYGVKD. The CDR3 DNA reads TGTGCCAGCAGTGTGGGGGAGACCCAGTACTTC. It is translated as CASSVGETQYF.

This clone was seen more than once but under ten times. The chain carries TRBV7-9 and TRBJ1-4, with D possibly TRBD1 on 5 matching bases. V was pared by 2 bases and J by 7 bases, with 17 bases between. The CDR3 sequence is 16 residues long. The germline gives CDR1 SEHNR, CDR2 FQNEAQ (reference sequence). The CDR3 loop is CASSLRARDVGEKLFF. For the CDR3, the DNA is TGTGCCAGCAGCTTAAGGGCCCGGGACGTCGGTGAAAAACTGTTTTTT. The variable domain in full, with the rest retrieved from reference TRBV7-9 and TRBJ1-4, is DTGVSQNPRHKITKRGQNVTFRCDPISEHNRLYWYRQTLGQGPEFLTYFQNEAQLEKSRLLSDRFSAERPKGSFSTLEIQRTEQGDSAMYLCASSLRARDVGEKLFFGSGTQLSVL.

The V call is TRBV19, the J call TRBJ2-7, with TRBD2 matching 7 bases. The V segment lost 3 bases and the J segment 2 bases; nucleotides outside the gene matches: 7. CDR1 is LNHDA and CDR2 is SQIVND in the germline V gene (reference sequence). CDR3 length: 15 residues. The CDR3 sequence is CASSILASGTYEQYF. CDR3 nucleotide sequence: TGTGCCAGTAGTATCCTGGCTAGCGGAACCTACGAGCAGTACTTC. Supplemented by reference TRBV19 and TRBJ2-7, the full variable domain reads DGGITQSPKYLFRKEGQNVTLSCEQNLNHDAMYWYRQDPGQGLRLIYYSQIVNDFQKGDIAEGYSVSREKKESFPLTVTSAQKNPTAFYLCASSILASGTYEQYFGPGTRLTVT.